These T cell receptor beta chains were read from a single sample in a study of cytomegalovirus exposure and HLA in healthy donors. TCRdb's copy holds only in-frame clones and misses some; the assay was immunoSEQ multiplex PCR. The sample contains under 130,000 clones, 75% to 85% of which appear only once. The sequenced sample consisted of PBMCs. These TCRs come from a woman younger than 30 in good health and CMV-seropositive. Each CDR3 is given without its conserved first and last residue. The order of the fields is CDR3 protein, CDR3 length, J gene, V gene, D gene. D genes are given only for firm matches.

ASSPLQGSLGYEQY	14	TRBJ2-7	TRBV2	-
ASSHRGWDYGYT	12	TRBJ1-2	TRBV27	TRBD1
ASSEIGTPSNEQF	13	TRBJ2-1	TRBV2	-
ASSSHGRLVSNGYT	14	TRBJ1-2	TRBV5-4	-
ASSLLSAGLEQY	12	TRBJ2-7	TRBV7-2	-
ASSPPPAGGYYEQY	14	TRBJ2-7	TRBV27	TRBD2
ASRGLAGGTDTQY	13	TRBJ2-3	TRBV5-1	TRBD2
ASSQAQKGTVGKLFQETQY	19	TRBJ2-5	TRBV18	TRBD1
ASSGAGQGHNSPLH	14	TRBJ1-6	TRBV25-1	TRBD1
ASSLTGRPMPSSYNEQF	17	TRBJ2-1	TRBV5-1	-
ASSVAGAGDGYT	12	TRBJ1-2	TRBV9	-
ASSHTNDAYNEQF	13	TRBJ2-1	TRBV6-5	-
ASEIQQGIEYEQY	13	TRBJ2-7	TRBV6-1	TRBD1
ASSYAIGESFHEQF	14	TRBJ2-1	TRBV6-5	-
ASSPGGGAGYGYT	13	TRBJ1-2	TRBV4-2	-
ASSVGGGGQETQY	13	TRBJ2-5	TRBV9	-
ASSPDRPLNEQF	12	TRBJ2-1	TRBV27	TRBD1